These T cell receptor beta chains were read from a single sample in a study of blood T cell repertoires in COVID-19. Some clones are missing from TCRdb's copy, which holds only in-frame ones; the method was immunoSEQ multiplex PCR. Among over 200,000 clones listed, approximately 88% were seen once. The sample comprised peripheral blood. The receptors originated from a man aged 40-50 years with acute or convalescent COVID-19. Each CDR3 is given with its conserved first and last residue. Each record gives: V gene, J gene, CDR3 protein.

TRBV7-3,TRBJ2-3,CASSFRDTTDTQYF
TRBV7-9,TRBJ1-5,CASSLAGVNQPQHF
TRBV7-9,TRBJ1-2,CASSLGGQDYGYTF
TRBV5-1,TRBJ2-1,CASRGGLPEDEQFF
TRBV6-5,TRBJ1-5,CASRDRRDQPQHF
TRBV7-9,TRBJ1-5,CASSRGQEDQPQHF
TRBV5-4,TRBJ2-5,CASSLGRRGRRETQYF
TRBV10-2,TRBJ2-3,CASSVWGEVNTQYF
TRBV2,TRBJ2-2,CASENMPGTSGGELFF
TRBV20-1,TRBJ2-5,CSATVEETQYF
TRBV9,TRBJ2-1,CASSVAQGTEQFF
TRBV2,TRBJ1-5,CASSQEGQGRQPQHF
TRBV7-6,TRBJ2-2,CASSPRLAGGPFTGELFF
TRBV28,TRBJ1-2,CASSRPGQGLYGYTF
TRBV12-5,TRBJ2-3,CASGLVRDGLVDTDTQYF
TRBV27,TRBJ2-7,CASSLTGLSYEQYF
TRBV5-4,TRBJ2-3,CASSLAASGRADTQYF
TRBV19,TRBJ2-5,CASSTLSQETQYF
TRBV21-1,TRBJ2-7,CASSKDPDRRIAGFSYEQYF
TRBV5-8,TRBJ1-5,CASSLVQAAYSNQPQHF
TRBV27,TRBJ1-2,CASSFSPNYGYTF
TRBV2,TRBJ2-1,CASSGGRAGNEQFF
TRBV20-1,TRBJ2-5,CSTGLGETQYF
TRBV7-9,TRBJ2-1,CASSLDSGGIEQFF
TRBV7-9,TRBJ1-1,CASSDIGQLRMNTEAFF
TRBV4-1,TRBJ1-2,CASSQNRAPLGYTF
TRBV19,TRBJ1-1,CASSNNRGWDHTEAFF
TRBV29-1,TRBJ2-2,CSVRGNTGELFF
TRBV6-1,TRBJ1-2,CASSDSGQPSRGYTF
TRBV4-1,TRBJ1-2,CASSQDTANYGYTF
TRBV6-2/TRBV6-3,TRBJ1-5,CASSYSNTPNQPQHF
TRBV5-6,TRBJ1-5,CASSLEIYSNQPQHF
TRBV18,TRBJ1-3,CASSPRQASGNTIYF
TRBV6-5,TRBJ1-2,CASMNSNNYGYTF
TRBV19,TRBJ2-1,CASSMPSGLAGSYNEQFF
TRBV6-5,TRBJ2-3,CASSLLAGLTDTQYF
TRBV27,TRBJ2-1,CASSPGTGYNEQFF
TRBV6-6,TRBJ1-2,CASIQVGTGGNGYTF
TRBV3-1/TRBV3-2,TRBJ2-1,CASSQVGEQFF
TRBV11-1,TRBJ2-5,CASSPTGGSQTQYF
TRBV29-1,TRBJ1-1,CSARTGNTEAFF
TRBV9,TRBJ2-2,CASSATTGYAGELFF
TRBV6-5,TRBJ1-1,CASEGTADTEAFF
TRBV6-2/TRBV6-3,TRBJ2-5,CASSYGLAGEGETQYF
TRBV2,TRBJ2-2,CASSSIAQNTGELFF
TRBV3-1/TRBV3-2,TRBJ2-5,CASSQDISVVTQYF
TRBV7-9,TRBJ2-5,CASSPLPTPGETQYF
TRBV29-1,TRBJ2-2,CSVEVAGAGELFF
TRBV5-1,TRBJ1-3,CASSLSGQNSGNTIYF
TRBV7-9,TRBJ2-7,CASSFSGSSYEQYF
TRBV27,TRBJ2-1,CASSTPTGLVDNEQFF
TRBV28,TRBJ1-2,CASSLSGSGRGGYTF
TRBV29-1,TRBJ2-1,CSVLGLAGRNEQFF
TRBV2,TRBJ2-1,CASSKTGEGSYNEQFF
TRBV19,TRBJ1-1,CASSTPSGRGDTEAFF